The present T cell receptor beta chain was sequenced within a study of human T cells and chemical hapten exposure. Study at large: Diphenylcyclopropenone, dosed weekly to the scalp, was given to patients throughout the roughly 23-week study.

The library labeled individual cDNA molecules by adding unique molecular identifiers to them. From the RACE reads, TCRdb called clonotypes with MiXCR, one entry per CDR3 protein. The repertoire holds about 140,000 distinct CDR3 sequences, with approximately 12% as singletons. Time point specified: patch test 2, 6 weeks after DPC sensitization. Treatment of the sample: therapeutic diphenylcyclopropenone sensitization with weekly scalp DPC. In germline, CDR1 is SQVTM, CDR2 ANQGSEA. Trimming took 2 bases from V and 5 from J, leaving 9 bases between them. The CDR3 covers 12 residues. This clonotype appeared a few times.

The sequence derives from a woman aged 45 to 65 with alopecia areata. Some clones in this sample may be carry-over from other donors' samples. The sequencing used whole blood, collected in connection with sensitization to the hapten diphenylcyclopropenone (DPC). This chain joins TRBV29-1 and TRBJ2-5; either TRBD1 or TRBD2 may supply D (5 bases each). CDR3 region: CSVEPGSETQYF. The DNA of the CDR3 is TGCAGCGTTGAACCAGGGAGTGAGACCCAGTACTTC.